Presented here are 18 T cell receptor beta chains from one specimen sequenced in a study. One entry per CDR3 protein, called by TCRdb with MiXCR from the reads. Of 3,600 or so distinct CDR3 sequences in the sample, about 9.6% are singletons; the top ten hold about 6%. The sample consisted of CD4+ T cells from synovial fluid. The source of these receptors is a human donor with rheumatoid arthritis.

Relative to its sample, this clonotype is medium-sized. This chain joins TRBV6-2 or TRBV6-3 and TRBJ2-4, with 8 bases matching TRBD2. V lost 2 bases, J lost 0 bases, and 6 bases stayed unmatched. Germline loops: CDR1 MNHEY, CDR2 SVGEGT. This CDR3 has 17 amino acids. Written as DNA, the CDR3 is TGTGCCAGCAGTTACGTCGCGGGAGGACTAGCCAAAAACATTCAGTACTTC. It specifies CASSYVAGGLAKNIQYF.

This clonotype rates as large (0.1 to 1%). V is TRBV20-1 and J is TRBJ2-1; 11 nucleotides line up with TRBD2. Germline CDR1 and CDR2: DFQATT and SNEGSKA (reference sequence). The junction had 10 bases not matched to a gene; V was cut back by 6 bases and J by 9 bases. There are 14 residues in the CDR3. CDR3 residues: CSATGTSGEGEQFF. The CDR3 DNA sequence: TGCAGTGCGACCGGGACTAGCGGAGAGGGTGAGCAGTTCTTC.

Note on this clonotype: The conserved closing phenylalanine or tryptophan is absent in this CDR3, likely reflecting a read error. In DNA, the CDR3 is TGCGCCAGCAGCCAAGTTTTCGTCCAGGGGGAGACCCAGTACATC. This gives the protein CASSQVFVQGETQYI. The gene calls are TRBV4-3 and TRBJ2-5, with D tentatively TRBD1 (6 bases). Trimming removed 1 base from V and 5 bases from J, with 14 bases in between. The CDR3 spans 15 residues. The germline V gene encodes CDR1 LGHNA and CDR2 YSLEER.

V and J are TRBV7-2 and TRBJ2-6, with D possibly being TRBD2 (5 bases). This CDR3 has 15 residues. Germline V gene data show CDR1 as SGHTA and CDR2 as FQGNSA. V lost 5 bases to trimming and J lost 3 bases, with 11 bases between them. The CDR3 region is CASSRVGSGANVLTF. CDR3 bases: TGTGCCAGCAGCCGCGTGGGGAGTGGGGCCAACGTCCTGACTTTC.

This clonotype rates as medium-sized. The chain combines TRBV20-1 with TRBJ1-5; unclear D gene. Per the germline V gene, CDR1 is DFQATT and CDR2 is SNEGSKA (reference sequence). This CDR3 region has 12 residues. V was clipped by 7 bases and J by 1 base, with 8 bases between them. The CDR3 bases are TGCAGTGTCGGGCCCAGCAATCAGCCCCAGCATTTT. Translated: CSVGPSNQPQHF.

This clonotype has only a few counts. The rearrangement links TRBV5-1 to TRBJ2-7; D could derive from TRBD1 or TRBD2 (5 bases each). Germline loops: CDR1 SGHRS, CDR2 YFSETQ. The CDR3 contains 15 residues. Trimming took 2 bases from V and 2 from J, leaving 14 bases between them. CDR3 nucleotides: TGCGCCAGCAGCTTCGTAACGGGACCCCCCTACGAGCAGTACTTC. Protein: CASSFVTGPPYEQYF.

This clonotype is categorized as large. The J gene is TRBJ2-6, the V gene TRBV30; D call uncertain. Germline CDR1 is GTSNPN and CDR2 is SVGIG (reference sequence). Trimming shortened V by 2 bases and J by 0 bases, and 8 bases separated the two germline ends. This CDR3 has 15 residues. The CDR3 sequence is CAWSLISSGANVLTF. The CDR3 DNA sequence: TGTGCCTGGAGTCTAATTAGCTCTGGGGCCAACGTCCTGACTTTC.

This clonotype is judged medium-sized. The rearrangement uses TRBV7-8 and TRBJ1-1; TRBD1 aligns across 7 bases. V shed 5 bases and J 1 base; nucleotides not matched to a gene: 4. CDR1 and CDR2 (germline): SGHVS, FQNEAQ. The CDR3 sequence is 14 residues long. The CDR3 nucleotides are TGTGCCAGCAGCCCCGGGACAGCGAACACTGAAGCTTTCTTT. Its translation is CASSPGTANTEAFF.

This clonotype is medium-sized (0.01 to 0.1%). V gene TRBV6-1 combines with J gene TRBJ2-1; D uncertain. Germline V lookup: CDR1 MNHNS, CDR2 SASEGT. The CDR3 runs 13 residues. V was trimmed by 5 bases and J by 2 bases, leaving 7 bases between them. CDR3 in DNA: TGTGCCAGCAGTCCCGGAGCCTACAATGAGCAGTTCTTC. This encodes CASSPGAYNEQFF.

By sample fraction, this clonotype is medium-sized. This chain connects TRBV6-1 to TRBJ1-1; no clear D. This CDR3 has 15 residues. V was trimmed by 7 bases and J by 0 bases, leaving 15 bases between them. CDR1 is MNHNS, CDR2 SASEGT, per germline. The CDR3: CASTLRSAMNTEAFF. The CDR3 nucleotides are TGTGCCAGCACCCTAAGGTCCGCCATGAACACTGAAGCTTTCTTT.

This clonotype was picked up many times. The chain employs TRBV29-1 and TRBJ2-1; TRBD2 matches 9 bases. The CDR3 consists of 15 residues. The ends lost 3 bases at V and 9 bases at J; junction bases unmatched: 12. Germline loops: CDR1 SQVTM, CDR2 ANQGSEA. The CDR3 protein is CSVDPRSSGSAEQFF. The CDR3 DNA is TGCAGCGTTGATCCCCGGAGTAGCGGGAGCGCTGAGCAGTTCTTC.

By proportion, this clonotype is large. The chain is built from TRBV27 and TRBJ2-2; no clear D. This CDR3 is built from 17 residues. Germline V gives CDR1 MNHEY, CDR2 SMNVEV (reference sequence). The ends were cut back, 0 bases at V and 5 bases at J, with 16 bases in the middle. CDR3 in amino acids: CASSLSMTYLGTGELFF. CDR3 in DNA: TGTGCCAGCAGTTTATCGATGACCTATCTAGGGACCGGGGAGCTGTTTTTT.

This clonotype has only a few counts. This chain connects TRBV3-1 to TRBJ1-2, with 7 bases lining up with TRBD1. V shed 6 bases, J shed 8 bases, and the junction held 6 bases outside the gene matches. There are 12 residues in the CDR3. Germline CDR1 and CDR2: LGHDT and YNNKEL (reference sequence). The CDR3 DNA follows: TGTGCCAGCAGTAACAGGGGCGGCGGCTACACCTTC. Its translation: CASSNRGGGYTF.

Sample share makes this clonotype large. A read error may account for a junction end that differs from germline. The chain combines TRBV4-2 with TRBJ2-1; 9 bases match TRBD2. Per germline, CDR1 LGHNA and CDR2 YNFKEQ. The CDR3 loop spans 14 amino acids. CDR3 in DNA: TGCGCCAGCAGCCATGTAGCGGGAGTTCATGAGCAGTTCTTC. This translates into CASSHVAGVHEQFF.

By sample fraction, this clonotype is medium-sized. This chain joins TRBV29-1 and TRBJ1-2; 9 bases match TRBD1. V dropped 7 bases and J dropped 2; count of bases not matched to a gene: 2. This CDR3 contains 12 residues. CDR1 SQVTM and CDR2 ANQGSEA come from the germline V gene. CDR3 sequence reads: CSATGGNYGYTF. Here the CDR3 DNA reads TGCAGCGCCACAGGGGGCAACTATGGCTACACCTTC.

In its sample, this clonotype is medium-sized. The rearrangement links TRBV6-6 to TRBJ2-4; a weak D match, TRBD2 (5 bases). The germline CDR1 and CDR2 sequences are MNHNY and SVGAGI (reference sequence). V dropped 2 bases and J dropped 13 bases, with 12 bases sitting between them. This CDR3 has 12 amino acids. The CDR3 coding sequence is TGTGCCAGCAGTTACGGGCTAGCCGACCAGTACTTC. It translates to CASSYGLADQYF.

This clonotype is medium-sized (0.01 to 0.1%) within its sample. This chain links TRBV4-2 with TRBJ2-5; D is possibly TRBD2 (6 bases). The germline V gene encodes CDR1 LGHNA and CDR2 YNFKEQ. V lost 1 base and J lost 1, with 10 bases in between. CDR3 size: 15 residues. This chain's CDR3 is CASSQALATQETQYF. CDR3 coding DNA: TGTGCCAGCAGCCAAGCCCTAGCGACCCAAGAGACCCAGTACTTC.

Within the sample, this clonotype is medium-sized. This chain joins TRBV12-3 or TRBV12-4 and TRBJ2-7; TRBD2 matches at 8 bases. V was pared by 6 bases and J by 5 bases, with 12 bases of the junction left unmatched. CDR3 length: 15 residues. CDR3 protein: CASSLEVAGLNEQYF. As DNA, the CDR3 is TGTGCCAGCAGCCTCGAGGTAGCGGGATTGAACGAGCAGTACTTC.